This T cell receptor beta chain was recovered during a study of beta chain features in type 1 diabetes. Sorted cells reached over 95% purity in every population. The study's findings and limits: It was not settled here whether HLA type affects TCRB rearrangement. Cells with high TCR expression could be over-represented by cDNA sequencing.

For this clone: Its antigen is currently unknown.

The sequenced template was cDNA made from the entire isolated RNA. Some clones are missing from TCRdb's copy, which holds only in-frame ones; the method was immunoSEQ multiplex PCR. The table shows some 270,000 clones, with 13% to 15% occurring only once. The source of this sequence is a woman in her forties in good health. The sample comprised naive CD4+ T cells from blood.

The CDR3: CASGSDRGLGNTIYF. The DNA for the CDR3 is TGTGCTAGTGGTTCCGACAGGGGGCTTGGAAACACCATATATTTT. V and J are TRBV12-5 and TRBJ1-3; 10 bases fit TRBD1. The CDR3 runs to 15 residues. Germline V gene lookup returns CDR1 LGHNT and CDR2 FRNRAP. V lost 4 bases, J lost 3 bases, and 3 bases stayed unmatched.